This TCR beta chain emerged from a study of blood T cells in healthy people across ages. Sample-barcoded 5' priming and a J-beta primer mix drove a second PCR of roughly 7 to 11 cycles. One entry per CDR3 protein, called by TCRdb with MiXCR from the 5' RACE reads. The data hold some 670,000 distinct CDR3 sequences, with approximately 52% observed a single time. Study observations and caveats: Older age coincided with a roughly linear decline in TCR beta diversity per million T cells. More naive CD4+ cells and higher diversity marked long-lived donors relative to aged donors.

Trimming took off 2 bases at V and 7 bases at J, with 16 bases between the two ends. CDR3 length: 15 amino acids. In this sample, this clonotype turned up a few times. Its antigen is not identified. This may come from a read error, since a much larger clone is one base off. The sequencing input was blood. This rearrangement joins TRBV12-3 or TRBV12-4 to TRBJ2-3; D perhaps matches TRBD1 (6 bases). The TCR originated in a woman of 80 years or more in good health. CDR3 bases: TGTGCCAGCAGTTTACAGAGGGGGTTGCGCAATACGCAGTATTTT. Translating gives CASSLQRGLRNTQYF.